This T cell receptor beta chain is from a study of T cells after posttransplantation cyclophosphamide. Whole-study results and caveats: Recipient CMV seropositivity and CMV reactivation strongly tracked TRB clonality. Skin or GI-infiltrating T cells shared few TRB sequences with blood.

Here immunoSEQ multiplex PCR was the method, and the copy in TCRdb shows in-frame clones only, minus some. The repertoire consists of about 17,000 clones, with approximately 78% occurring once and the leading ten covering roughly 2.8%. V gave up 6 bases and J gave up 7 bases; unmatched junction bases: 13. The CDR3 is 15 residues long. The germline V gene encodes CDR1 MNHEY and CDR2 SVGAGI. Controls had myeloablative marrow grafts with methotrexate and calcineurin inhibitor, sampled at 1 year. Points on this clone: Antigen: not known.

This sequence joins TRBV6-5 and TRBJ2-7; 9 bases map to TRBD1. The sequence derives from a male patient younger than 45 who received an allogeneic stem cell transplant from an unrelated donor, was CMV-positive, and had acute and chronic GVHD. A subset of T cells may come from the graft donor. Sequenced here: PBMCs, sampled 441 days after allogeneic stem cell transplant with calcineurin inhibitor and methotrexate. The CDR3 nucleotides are TGTGCCAGCAGCGTCGGGACAGGGCCGCGAGGGGAGCAGTACTTC. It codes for CASSVGTGPRGEQYF.